These 25 T cell receptor beta chains came from one sample sequenced in a study of CD8 T cells in ankylosing spondylitis. TCRdb processed the 5' RACE reads anew with MiXCR; each CDR3 protein has one entry. Among hundreds of thousands of distinct CDR3 sequences, 10% were seen once, and the ten largest hold over 20%. Sequenced sample: blood, either unsorted or a sorted T cell fraction (not recorded which). The source is a male donor with ankylosing spondylitis or in good health (not recorded which).

This clonotype was seen ten or more times. CDR3 in amino acids: CASSLGGTSRGSYNEQFF. CDR3 sequence (DNA): TGCGCCAGCAGCTTGGGTGGAACTAGTCGAGGCTCCTACAATGAGCAGTTCTTC. The chain is built from TRBV5-1 and TRBJ2-1; D possibly corresponds to TRBD2 (5 bases). This CDR3 region has 18 residues. Germline CDR1 SGHRS, CDR2 YFSETQ. V was cut by 0 bases and J by 0 bases, with 16 bases left in between.

This clonotype was counted ten times or more. V is TRBV7-3 and J is TRBJ2-2, with 8 bases matching TRBD1. Germline loops: CDR1 SGHTA, CDR2 FQGTGA. The CDR3 totals 16 residues. V lost 0 bases and J lost 4; bases outside the gene matches: 4. As DNA, the CDR3 is TGTGCCAGCAGCTTAACCAGGGGGCGCTTCACCGGGGAGCTGTTTTTT. This gives the protein CASSLTRGRFTGELFF.

Note on this clonotype: This may arise from a read error, as a much more abundant clone is one base away. V usage is TRBV2 and J usage is TRBJ2-2, with D perhaps matching TRBD1 or TRBD2 (6 bases each). CDR1 SNHLY and CDR2 FYNNEI come from the germline V gene. The CDR3 sequence is 15 residues long. The CDR3 DNA follows: TGTGCCAGCAGTGTTTACGGGACACAAGGCGGGGAGCCGTTTTTT. This codes for CASSVYGTQGGEPFF.

This clonotype was found many times. The chain combines TRBV6-1 with TRBJ1-2; 8 bases align to TRBD1. The CDR3 covers 14 residues. Germline V gene data show CDR1 as MNHNS and CDR2 as SASEGT. Trimming removed 6 bases from V and 4 bases from J; junction bases left unmatched: 7. This CDR3 reads CASSTGQGAYGYTF. DNA for the CDR3: TGTGCCAGCAGCACCGGACAGGGAGCCTATGGCTACACCTTC.

This chain links TRBV18 with TRBJ2-7, with no clear D. The CDR3 consists of 12 residues. The V end lost 5 bases, the J end lost 5 bases, and 10 bases lay between the germline ends. Germline V gene sequence: CDR1 KGHSH, CDR2 LQKENI. The CDR3 spells CASSASFHEQYF. The CDR3 DNA reads as TGTGCCAGCTCAGCCTCCTTCCACGAGCAGTACTTC.

This clonotype has at least ten counts. The V call is TRBV29-1, the J call TRBJ1-5; maybe TRBD1 (5 bases). Trimming shortened V by 5 bases and J by 10 bases, and 15 bases separated the two germline ends. The CDR3 is made up of 12 amino acids. Germline assignment: CDR1 SQVTM and CDR2 ANQGSEA. The CDR3 nucleotides are TGCAGCGTTTCAGCGCCTGGGGGTCCCCAGCATTTT. Residues: CSVSAPGGPQHF.

About this clonotype itself: It may be a read error: a sequence one base away is much more abundant. The chain combines TRBV7-2 with TRBJ2-1; 9 bases match TRBD1. This CDR3 is built from 13 residues. The V gene's germline CDR1 is SGHTA and CDR2 FQGNSA. The CDR3 region has the DNA TGTGCCAGCAGCTTGACAGGGGGAGATGAGCAGATCTTC. This translates into CASSLTGGDEQIF. Together with reference TRBV7-2 and TRBJ2-1, the CDR3 gives the full variable domain: GAGVSQSPSNKVTEKGKDVELRCDPISGHTALYWYRQSLGQGLEFLIYFQGNSAPDKSGLPSDRFSAERTGGSVSTLTIQRTQQEDSAVYLCASSLTGGDEQIFGPGTRLTVL.

This clonotype was detected many times. The rearrangement joins TRBV20-1 to TRBJ2-1, with 7 bases fitting TRBD2. Germline V lookup: CDR1 DFQATT, CDR2 SNEGSKA (reference sequence). The CDR3 has 16 residues. The trim removed 3 bases at V and 5 bases at J, leaving 13 bases unmatched. The CDR3 spells CSASNVRDYLNNEQFF. DNA of the CDR3: TGCAGTGCTAGTAACGTCCGGGACTACCTCAACAATGAGCAGTTCTTC.

This clonotype was picked up many times. The chain combines TRBV29-1 with TRBJ1-2; 10 nucleotides agree with TRBD1. The ends lost 2 bases at V and 8 bases at J; junction bases unmatched: 5. CDR1 and CDR2 (germline): SQVTM, ANQGSEA. This CDR3 contains 13 residues. The CDR3 bases are TGCAGCGTTGAACCCGGGGACAGGGGCGGCTACACCTTC. It is translated as CSVEPGDRGGYTF.

This clonotype was counted ten times or more. The chain is built from TRBV5-6 and TRBJ1-5; the D gene is possibly TRBD1 (5 bases). Per the germline V gene, CDR1 is SGHDT and CDR2 is YYEEEE. The CDR3 contains 14 residues. Between the trimmed V and J ends, which lost 1 base and 10 bases, there was a span of 15 bases. The CDR3 nucleotides read TGTGCCAGCAGCTTGTCTCGTTCCTGGGACCCCCAGCATTTT. Its protein product is CASSLSRSWDPQHF. The complete variable domain, with remaining parts taken from reference TRBV5-6 and TRBJ1-5, reads DAGVTQSPTHLIKTRGQQVTLRCSPKSGHDTVSWYQQALGQGPQFIFQYYEEEERQRGNFPDRFSGHQFPNYSSELNVNALLLGDSALYLCASSLSRSWDPQHFGDGTRLSIL.

This clonotype was detected a few times. This chain uses TRBV7-2 with TRBJ1-6; D not certain. V was trimmed by 5 bases and J by 6 bases, leaving 14 bases between them. Per the germline V gene, CDR1 is SGHTA and CDR2 is FQGNSA. The CDR3 spans 15 residues. The DNA for the CDR3 is TGTGCCAGCAGCCCACAAGGGCAGAGTAATTCACCCCTCCACTTT. Translating gives CASSPQGQSNSPLHF.

V usage is TRBV9 and J usage is TRBJ2-2; 13 bases match TRBD2. Germline CDR1 SGDLS, CDR2 YYNGEE. The trim removed 3 bases at V and 5 bases at J, leaving 10 bases unmatched. This CDR3 region has 18 residues. The CDR3 DNA sequence: TGTGCCAGCAGCGAAATCCTGGGACTAGCGGGGAGAACCGGGGAGCTGTTTTTT. Its protein is CASSEILGLAGRTGELFF.

This clonotype was observed at least ten times. The chain links TRBV3-1 to TRBJ1-2; D unresolved. The CDR3 is 14 amino acids. V was pared by 2 bases and J by 0 bases, with 7 bases between. Germline V lookup: CDR1 LGHDT, CDR2 YNNKEL (reference sequence). DNA for the CDR3: TGTGCCAGCAGCCAATACGGGTCTAACTATGGCTACACCTTC. It yields the protein CASSQYGSNYGYTF.

This clonotype showed up just a few times. V is TRBV7-2 and J is TRBJ2-1; the match to TRBD2 covers 11 bases. Looked up from germline, CDR1 is SGHTA and CDR2 is FQGNSA. CDR3 length: 17 amino acids. The junction had 13 bases not matched to a gene; V was cut back by 0 bases and J by 12 bases. This chain's CDR3 is CASSLAGGSSGGRGQFF. The CDR3 bases are TGTGCCAGCAGCTTAGCTGGTGGTTCTAGCGGGGGGCGTGGGCAGTTCTTC.

This clonotype showed up many times. The chain joins TRBV7-9 to TRBJ2-3; 14 bases match TRBD2. The trim removed 4 bases at V and 2 bases at J, leaving 14 bases unmatched. Germline V gives CDR1 SEHNR, CDR2 FQNEAQ (reference sequence). This CDR3 region has 20 residues. For the CDR3, the DNA is TGTGCCAGCAGCTCCGCCGGGACTAGCGGGGGCCCTATACACACAGATACGCAGTATTTT. Translating it yields CASSSAGTSGGPIHTDTQYF.

A few counts support this clonotype. The V and J genes are TRBV5-1 and TRBJ2-1, with unresolved D. V lost 4 bases to trimming and J lost 3 bases, with 11 bases between them. The CDR3 totals 14 residues. Germline V lookup: CDR1 SGHRS, CDR2 YFSETQ. CDR3 in amino acids: CASSRSSVYNEQFF. CDR3 bases: TGCGCCAGCAGCCGTAGCTCGGTCTACAATGAGCAGTTCTTC.

This clonotype was picked up many times. The genes are TRBV2 and TRBJ2-7, with D unresolved. The germline V gene has CDR1 SNHLY and CDR2 FYNNEI. V dropped 4 bases and J dropped 5 bases, with 3 bases sitting between them. The CDR3 is 10 residues long. The CDR3 DNA is TGTGCCAGCAGTGTTGACGAGCAGTACTTC. Amino acids: CASSVDEQYF.

The chain couples TRBV28 to TRBJ2-3; 8 nucleotides line up with TRBD2. There are 14 residues in the CDR3. V lost 8 bases, J lost 1 base, and 5 bases stayed unmatched. From germline, CDR1 is MDHEN and CDR2 SYDVKM. CDR3 protein: CASLGGAGTDTQYF. CDR3 nucleotides: TGTGCCAGCCTCGGGGGGGCCGGCACAGATACGCAGTATTTT.

The rearrangement links TRBV6-5 to TRBJ2-6; D remains unclear. Germline V CDR1 and CDR2: MNHEY, SVGAGI. This CDR3 is 14 amino acids long. Deletions cut 4 bases from V and 4 bases from J, with 8 bases between. This CDR3 is CASSSVPGANVLTF. In DNA, the CDR3 is TGTGCCAGCAGTTCCGTGCCGGGGGCCAACGTCCTGACTTTC.

This chain uses TRBV5-1 with TRBJ1-5; D is perhaps TRBD1 (6 bases). CDR1 and CDR2 (germline): SGHRS, YFSETQ. This CDR3 region has 16 residues. V was shortened by 0 bases and J by 3 bases, with 13 bases between the two germline ends. Here the CDR3 reads CASSLGISGDNQPQHF. Written as DNA, the CDR3 is TGCGCCAGCAGCTTGGGAATATCAGGGGACAATCAGCCCCAGCATTTT.

This clonotype was counted only a few times. The chain employs TRBV7-2 and TRBJ2-1; 11 nucleotides line up with TRBD2. The CDR3 covers 17 residues. From germline, CDR1 is SGHTA and CDR2 FQGNSA. V lost 5 bases to trimming and J lost 4 bases; unmatched junction nucleotides: 10. The CDR3, as DNA: TGTGCCAGCAGCCCGTTAGCGGGGGGGCGGGGTTACAATGAGCAGTTCTTC. Its protein product is CASSPLAGGRGYNEQFF.

As regards this clonotype: This may be a read error: a much more frequent sequence differs by one nucleotide. V and J are TRBV28 and TRBJ1-6, with D hard to call. This CDR3 contains 11 residues. Per the germline V gene, CDR1 is MDHEN and CDR2 is SYDVKM. Trimming took off 4 bases at V and 14 bases at J, with 9 bases between the two ends. In DNA form, the CDR3 reads TGTGCCAGCAGTTCAGACGGGGCCCTCCACTTT. Its translation: CASSSDGALHF.

There are many counts of this clonotype. J is TRBJ1-2 and V is TRBV20-1; maybe TRBD1 (6 bases). Trimming stripped 3 bases from V and 1 base from J, with 12 bases between. This CDR3 comprises 14 residues. The V gene's germline CDR1 is DFQATT and CDR2 SNEGSKA (reference sequence). The DNA for the CDR3 is TGCAGTGCTAGTGGGACAAACGTTAACTATGGCTACACCTTC. The encoded protein is CSASGTNVNYGYTF.

This clonotype has at least ten counts. The chain recombines TRBV5-1 with TRBJ2-5; D is tentatively TRBD1 or TRBD2 (5 bases each). This CDR3 spans 13 amino acids. Germline CDR1 is SGHRS and CDR2 is YFSETQ. Trimming pared 0 bases from V and 4 bases from J, leaving 7 bases between. The CDR3: CASSLGGIETQYF. The CDR3 coding sequence is TGCGCCAGCAGCTTGGGGGGGATAGAGACCCAGTACTTC.

This clonotype showed up many times. The chain recombines TRBV20-1 with TRBJ2-5, with no clear D. V lost 6 bases to trimming and J lost 1 base, with 15 bases between them. Looked up from germline, CDR1 is DFQATT and CDR2 is SNEGSKA (reference sequence). The CDR3 runs 14 residues. CDR3 amino acids: CSAPLGPSQETQYF. The CDR3, as DNA: TGCAGTGCCCCCCTAGGGCCTAGCCAAGAGACCCAGTACTTC.